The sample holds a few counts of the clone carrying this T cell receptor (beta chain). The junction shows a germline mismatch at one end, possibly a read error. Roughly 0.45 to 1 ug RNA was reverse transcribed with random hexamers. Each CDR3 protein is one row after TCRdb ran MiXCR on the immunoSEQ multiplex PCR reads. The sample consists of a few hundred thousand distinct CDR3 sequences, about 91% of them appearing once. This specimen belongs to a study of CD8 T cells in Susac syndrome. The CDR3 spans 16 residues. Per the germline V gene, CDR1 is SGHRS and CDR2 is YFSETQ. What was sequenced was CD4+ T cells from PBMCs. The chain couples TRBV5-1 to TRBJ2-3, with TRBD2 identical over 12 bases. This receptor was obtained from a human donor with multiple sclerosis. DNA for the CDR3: TGTGCCAGCAGCCTCGGGACTAGCGGGAGCACAGATACGCAGTATTTT. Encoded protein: CASSLGTSGSTDTQYF.